Listed below are T cell receptor beta chains from one sample, sequenced in a study of early T cells in non-severe SARS-CoV-2 infection. From the 5' RACE reads, TCRdb called clonotypes with MiXCR, one entry per CDR3 protein. The table shows about 70,000 distinct CDR3 sequences, with roughly 10% occurring only once. What was sequenced was whole blood. These TCRs come from an adult who was a healthcare worker with PCR-confirmed SARS-CoV-2 infection or an uninfected control (not recorded which). Both conserved end residues are part of each CDR3. A D gene is named only where the DNA matches it firmly. Only some rows state a clone size, as once, few, many or a class for expanded clones.

V gene: TRBV12-3/TRBV12-4; D gene: .; clone size: .; J gene: TRBJ2-3; CDR3 length: 11; CDR3 protein: CASSPAYTQYF; CDR3 DNA: TGTGCCAGCAGTCCGGCATATACGCAGTATTTT
V gene: TRBV2; D gene: .; clone size: .; J gene: TRBJ1-1; CDR3 length: 13; CDR3 protein: CASKGDMNTEAFF; CDR3 DNA: TGTGCCAGCAAGGGGGATATGAACACTGAAGCTTTCTTT
V gene: TRBV5-1; D gene: .; clone size: many; J gene: TRBJ1-1; CDR3 length: 13; CDR3 protein: CASSQRARGAAFF; CDR3 DNA: TGCGCCAGCAGCCAACGGGCCCGGGGCGCGGCTTTCTTT
V gene: TRBV7-8; D gene: TRBD2; clone size: few; J gene: TRBJ2-2; CDR3 length: 16; CDR3 protein: CASSKHLRGVTGELFF; CDR3 DNA: TGTGCCAGCAGCAAGCACTTGCGGGGGGTAACCGGGGAGCTGTTTTTT
V gene: TRBV23-1; D gene: TRBD1; clone size: few; J gene: TRBJ2-7; CDR3 length: 17; CDR3 protein: CASSHGDRRGGSYEQYF; CDR3 DNA: TGCGCCAGCAGTCACGGGGACAGGCGAGGGGGGTCTTACGAGCAGTACTTC
V gene: TRBV5-1; D gene: .; clone size: many; J gene: TRBJ2-5; CDR3 length: 15; CDR3 protein: CASSAAPGRQETQYF; CDR3 DNA: TGCGCCAGCAGCGCCGCCCCGGGACGGCAAGAGACCCAGTACTTC
V gene: TRBV7-6; D gene: TRBD1; clone size: .; J gene: TRBJ2-7; CDR3 length: 14; CDR3 protein: CASSPGQGAKEQYF; CDR3 DNA: TGTGCCAGCAGCCCAGGACAGGGGGCGAAAGAGCAGTACTTC
V gene: TRBV6-6; D gene: .; clone size: many; J gene: TRBJ1-5; CDR3 length: 15; CDR3 protein: CASSYLHLSNQPQHF; CDR3 DNA: TGTGCCAGCAGTTACCTTCACCTTAGCAATCAGCCCCAGCATTTT
V gene: TRBV12-3/TRBV12-4; D gene: .; clone size: few; J gene: TRBJ2-7; CDR3 length: 15; CDR3 protein: CASSLGQTNSYEQYF; CDR3 DNA: TGTGCCAGCAGTCTTGGACAGACAAACTCCTACGAGCAGTACTTC
V gene: TRBV4-2; D gene: .; clone size: .; J gene: TRBJ2-5; CDR3 length: 13; CDR3 protein: CASSQEPQETQYF; CDR3 DNA: TGTGCCAGCAGCCAAGAACCACAAGAGACCCAGTACTTC
V gene: TRBV5-7; D gene: TRBD1; clone size: many; J gene: TRBJ2-7; CDR3 length: 16; CDR3 protein: CASSLARDRGNGEQYF; CDR3 DNA: TGTGCCAGCAGCTTGGCCCGGGACAGGGGTAATGGCGAGCAGTACTTC
V gene: TRBV19; D gene: .; clone size: few; J gene: TRBJ1-2; CDR3 length: 15; CDR3 protein: CASSPRSVANYGYTF; CDR3 DNA: TGTGCCAGTAGCCCCCGGTCGGTAGCTAACTATGGCTACACCTTC
V gene: TRBV3-1; D gene: .; clone size: many; J gene: TRBJ2-1; CDR3 length: 15; CDR3 protein: CASSQVTSSYNEQFF; CDR3 DNA: TGTGCCAGCAGCCAAGTTACGAGCTCCTACAATGAGCAGTTCTTC
V gene: TRBV5-1; D gene: .; clone size: .; J gene: TRBJ2-4; CDR3 length: 14; CDR3 protein: CASSLDRKKNIQYF; CDR3 DNA: TGCGCCAGCAGCTTGGACAGGAAAAAAAACATTCAGTACTTC
V gene: TRBV19; D gene: TRBD1; clone size: few; J gene: TRBJ2-4; CDR3 length: 15; CDR3 protein: CASSPRDRGLDIQYF; CDR3 DNA: TGTGCCAGTAGTCCCCGGGACAGGGGGCTCGACATTCAGTACTTC
V gene: TRBV27; D gene: .; clone size: many; J gene: TRBJ1-4; CDR3 length: 14; CDR3 protein: CASSLSPGVTKLFF; CDR3 DNA: TGTGCCAGCAGTTTATCCCCTGGAGTTACAAAACTGTTTTTT
V gene: TRBV12-3/TRBV12-4; D gene: .; clone size: few; J gene: TRBJ1-5; CDR3 length: 14; CDR3 protein: CASTVGGANQPQHF; CDR3 DNA: TGTGCCAGCACCGTCGGGGGGGCTAATCAGCCCCAGCATTTT
V gene: TRBV7-9; D gene: TRBD2; clone size: few; J gene: TRBJ2-3; CDR3 length: 16; CDR3 protein: CASSRLAGISTDTQYF; CDR3 DNA: TGTGCCAGCAGTCGACTAGCGGGGATCAGCACAGATACGCAGTATTTT
V gene: TRBV7-2; D gene: .; clone size: few; J gene: TRBJ2-3; CDR3 length: 11; CDR3 protein: CASSFPDTQYF; CDR3 DNA: TGTGCCAGCAGCTTTCCCGATACGCAGTATTTT